This entry features one T cell receptor beta chain sequence. It has no known antigen specificity. No base qualities exist here, and no much larger clone lies one base off it. The CDR3 runs 18 residues from the cysteine to the phenylalanine. Solely the CDR3 DNA is kept, with 54 bases framed from the first base. From a lookup of the germline V gene, CDR1 and CDR2 are SGHTA and FQGTGA. Compared with germline, V lacks 4 bases and J lacks 6 bases; bases without a gene match: 18. This sample was included in a study of blood T cell repertoires in COVID-19 (dated by TCRdb to about 2020). Background on the whole study: Samples from collaborators originated in the United States, Italy and Spain and spanned both the acute and convalescent phases of COVID-19. The material from the prospective study consisted of cDNA or gDNA derived from T cells, B-cell-depleted T cells, or PBMCs. Deeply sampled blood TCRbeta repertoires from subjects exposed to, actively infected with, or recovered from COVID-19 were included in the dataset. The repertoires were released in a freely available public database meant as a resource for research on the immune response to SARS-CoV-2. The samples were drawn from two sources: the first 160 participants of the ongoing ImmuneRACE study, and fewer than 1,500 subjects contributed by 6 global collaborators. A de-identified subject ID, COVID-19 status, age in years and sex were almost always included in the sample metadata. Where HLA class I and class II types were available, the types were taken from metadata supplied by the sample provider, not from assay-based typing.

TCRbeta CDR3 regions were amplified from genomic DNA by means of the immunoSEQ Assay, a bias-controlled multiplex PCR. Turning to the authors' computational methods: Nucleated cell counts per sample were estimated from amplification of reference gene primers within the assay. To quantify the absolute abundance of each unique TCRbeta CDR3 rearrangement, sequence reads were collapsed and filtered. For each sample, productive Simpson clonality was calculated as the square root of Simpson's diversity index across productive rearrangements. This is the immuneACCESS table as TCRdb keeps it, with only in-frame sequences that have V and J called. A part of the clones is gone; compared with another copy, unresolved V genes explain less than half, and the rest is unexplained. Clonal size and the V and J genes are those of that table, whereas D and trimming came from the DNA. This sample comprises some 300,000 clones, roughly 91% of them detected only once. Over 1.5% of the sample lies in the top ten.

At one collaborating source in Seattle, patients were enrolled during active infection and were followed longitudinally through the course of disease. Whole blood was collected in K2EDTA tubes by collaborating institutions according to the institutions' own protocols. For TCRbeta analysis, collaborators shipped samples as frozen whole blood, isolated PBMCs, or DNA extracted from either of those sample types. Study-level results and caveats: How much clinical and demographic metadata was included differed by source and by participant, and the metadata was provided uncurated.

Material for sequencing was peripheral blood. The origin of this receptor is a woman in her 30s with COVID-19, enrolled during active disease. Recombination connected TRBV7-3 to TRBJ2-7, with 10 junctional bases fitting TRBD1. CDR3 region: CASSSTGGAAPFRPEQYF. The DNA is TGTGCCAGCAGCTCGACAGGGGGCGCCGCCCCTTTCCGACCCGAGCAGTACTTC.